This T cell receptor (beta chain) comes out of a study of blood T cell repertoires in COVID-19. Study summary: Samples of COVID-19 (acute and convalescent) were obtained from the United States, Italy and Spain.

CDR3 length: 18 amino acids. Methods used by the authors: Amplification from reference gene primers served as the basis for estimated nucleated cell counts. Assay used: immunoSEQ multiplex PCR; TCRdb lists only in-frame clones, some missing. The D gene and trimming were derived from the DNA, and the V and J assignments and clone size from that table. The table has around 230,000 clones, less than 85% seen once. This chain connects TRBV21-1 to TRBJ2-1; the table's TRBD2 call for D was not verified on the DNA. TRBV21-1 represents a pseudogene. The sequence came from a woman between 70 and 85 years old with active or convalescent COVID-19. The specimen was peripheral blood. In DNA, the CDR3 is TGTGCCAGCCGCCCCGGCGACTACCATCCCCTCTCCTACAATGAGCAGTTCTTC. It encodes CASRPGDYHPLSYNEQFF.